This T cell receptor (beta chain) was sequenced during a study of naive and memory T cell subsets. Broader study findings: Especially in CD8 cells, naive repertoires contained a few larger clonotypes, possibly CD45RA-re-expressing memory cells.

The beta constant-region primer was an equimolar mix of two oligonucleotides covering TRBC1 and TRBC2. Nested alpha and beta constant-region primers with the SP2 primer drove four PCR rounds on ligated cDNA. A single record per CDR3 protein comes from TCRdb applying MiXCR to the UMI-ligation and nested PCR reads. The sample carries approximately 80,000 distinct CDR3 sequences, around 9% recorded once. Overnight CMV lysate stimulation of fresh PBMCs defined donor CMV status by CD4+ IFNgamma. Cells stained for CD3, CD4, CD8, CD45RA, CD27 and viability were sorted into four CD45RA/CD27 subsets. Germline V CDR1 and CDR2: GTSNPN, SVGIG (reference sequence). The length of the CDR3 is 15 residues. Trimming stripped 2 bases from V and 2 bases from J, with 13 bases between. This clonotype was seen at least ten times. What it recognizes is unknown.

The sample was naive CD8+ T cells from blood. The receptor comes from a human donor in good health. The chain is built from TRBV30 and TRBJ1-5; D is unclear. CDR3 in amino acids: CAWSSPAGGNQPQHF. In nucleotides, the CDR3 is TGTGCCTGGAGTTCACCCGCGGGTGGCAATCAGCCCCAGCATTTT.